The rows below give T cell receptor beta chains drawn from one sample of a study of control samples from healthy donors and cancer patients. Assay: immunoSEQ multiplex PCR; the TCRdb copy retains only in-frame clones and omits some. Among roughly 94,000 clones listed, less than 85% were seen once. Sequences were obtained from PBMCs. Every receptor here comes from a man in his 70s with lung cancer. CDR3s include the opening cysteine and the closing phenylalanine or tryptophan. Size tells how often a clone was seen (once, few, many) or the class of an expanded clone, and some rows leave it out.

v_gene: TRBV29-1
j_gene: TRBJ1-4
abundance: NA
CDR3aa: CSVGGSRGGEKLFF

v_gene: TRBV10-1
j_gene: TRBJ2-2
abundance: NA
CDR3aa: CASRASSGGNTGELFF

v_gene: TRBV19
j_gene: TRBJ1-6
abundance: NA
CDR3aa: CASGESSYNSPLHF

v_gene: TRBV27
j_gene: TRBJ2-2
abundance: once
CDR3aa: CASTKGQGVTGELFF

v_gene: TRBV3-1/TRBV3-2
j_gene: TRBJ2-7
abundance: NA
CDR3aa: CASSQGQISYEQYF

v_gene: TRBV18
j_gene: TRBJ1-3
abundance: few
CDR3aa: CASSEASGNTIYF

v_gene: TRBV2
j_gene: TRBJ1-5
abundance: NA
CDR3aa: CASSPRQGLQPQHF

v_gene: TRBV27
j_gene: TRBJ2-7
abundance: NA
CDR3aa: CASSLSWDGSYEQYF

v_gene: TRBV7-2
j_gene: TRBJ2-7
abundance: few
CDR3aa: CASSSGTVGLEQYF

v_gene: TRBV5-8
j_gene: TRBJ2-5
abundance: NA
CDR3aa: CASSFKGRETQYF

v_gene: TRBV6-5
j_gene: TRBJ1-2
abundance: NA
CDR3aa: CASSSSGPNYGYTF

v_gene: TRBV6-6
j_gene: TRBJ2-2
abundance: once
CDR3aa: CASSPGAGELFF